Sequencing of this T cell receptor beta chain was carried out in a study of cytomegalovirus exposure and HLA in healthy donors. Study-wide results and caveats: Among the CMV-associated chains, a few were confirmed in vitro as specific for CMV antigens.

Notes on this clone: The antigen is not known.

Data came from immunoSEQ multiplex PCR; TCRdb stores just in-frame clones and leaves some out. The table includes about 180,000 clones, around 84% detected once. Sequenced material: PBMCs. The TCR comes from a man younger than 35 in good health and CMV-seropositive.

Here the CDR3 reads CASSTGERQPQHF. CDR3 bases: TGTGCCAGCAGTACAGGGGAGCGGCAGCCCCAGCATTTT. The chain couples TRBV2 to TRBJ1-5; 7 positions agree with TRBD1. After removal of 5 bases from V and 7 bases from J, the junction contained 5 bases not matched to a gene. The CDR3 has 13 residues. The germline gives CDR1 SNHLY, CDR2 FYNNEI.